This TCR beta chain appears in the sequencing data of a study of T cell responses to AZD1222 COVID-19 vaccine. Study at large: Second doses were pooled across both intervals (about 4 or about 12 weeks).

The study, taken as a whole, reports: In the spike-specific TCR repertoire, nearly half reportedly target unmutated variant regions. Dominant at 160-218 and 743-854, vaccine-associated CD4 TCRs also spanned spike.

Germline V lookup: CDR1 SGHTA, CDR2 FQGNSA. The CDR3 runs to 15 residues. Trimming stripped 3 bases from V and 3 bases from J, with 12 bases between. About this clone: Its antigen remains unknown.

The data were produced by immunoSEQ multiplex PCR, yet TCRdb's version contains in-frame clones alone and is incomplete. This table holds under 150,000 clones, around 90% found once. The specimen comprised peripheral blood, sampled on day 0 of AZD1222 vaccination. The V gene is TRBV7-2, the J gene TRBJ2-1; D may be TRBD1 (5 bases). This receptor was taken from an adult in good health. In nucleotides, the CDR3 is TGTGCCAGCAGCTTTGAGGCAGGGCGCTACAATGAGCAGTTCTTC. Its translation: CASSFEAGRYNEQFF.